This is a list of T cell receptor beta chains from one sample in a study of spatial heterogeneity in lung cancer. MiXCR, applied by TCRdb to the 5' RACE reads, yields one record per CDR3 protein. The sample yields fewer than 20,000 distinct CDR3 sequences, over 15% seen once. The material was PBMCs, obtained at surgery. These receptors all come from a male donor with early-stage non-small cell lung cancer. Both conserved end residues are part of each CDR3. Each record gives: V gene, D gene, clone size, J gene, CDR3 DNA, CDR3 protein. A D gene is named only where the DNA matches it firmly. Rows give clone size only sometimes, using once, few, many, or a class for an expanded clone.

>TRBV7-2|NA|many|TRBJ2-3
TGTGCCAGCAGCTTAGACCCTTCGTGGGCCGGCACAGATACGCAGTATTTT
CASSLDPSWAGTDTQYF
>TRBV18|NA|few|TRBJ2-5
TGTGCCAGCTCGCAACAAGAGACCCAGTACTTC
CASSQQETQYF
>TRBV27|NA|many|TRBJ1-6
TGTGCCTCTCAAGAGGGTGGAAGGGCTTCACCCCTCCACTTT
CASQEGGRASPLHF
>TRBV6-6|TRBD2|few|TRBJ2-7
TGTGCCAGCAGTTACGGGCCTAGCGGGGGGACCAATTTCTACGAGCAGTACTTC
CASSYGPSGGTNFYEQYF
>TRBV12-3/TRBV12-4|NA|few|TRBJ1-1
TGTGCCAGCAGTCGAAGAGTGAACACTGAAGCTTTCTTT
CASSRRVNTEAFF
>TRBV2|NA|medium-sized|TRBJ1-2
TGTGCCAGCGGCAGGGAGTATGGCTACACCTTC
CASGREYGYTF
>TRBV7-9|NA|NA|TRBJ1-1
TGTGCCAGCAGTGAGGTAGAGGGCACTGAAGCTTTCTTT
CASSEVEGTEAFF
>TRBV28|TRBD1|many|TRBJ2-7
TGTGCCAGCAGTTTAGCGCAGGGGGCGTCGGACGAGCAGTACTTC
CASSLAQGASDEQYF
>TRBV6-6|TRBD1|few|TRBJ1-4
TGTGCCAGCAGCCCCGGGACAGGAGGAGAAAAACTTTTTTTT
CASSPGTGGEKLFF
>TRBV7-6|NA|NA|TRBJ2-7
TGTGCCAGCAGCTTAGGGGGGCTCTACGAGCAGTACTTC
CASSLGGLYEQYF
>TRBV12-5|TRBD1|many|TRBJ2-3
TGTGCTAGTGGTCCACCGACAGGGTTGAACACAGATACGCAGTATTTT
CASGPPTGLNTDTQYF
>TRBV19|NA|many|TRBJ1-2
TGTGCAACTCAGAGGGAGGGGATCAGCTATGGCTACACCTTC
CATQREGISYGYTF
>TRBV11-2|TRBD1|many|TRBJ2-7
TGTGCCAGCAGCTTGGGACAGGGGGTTCGCGAGCAGTACTTC
CASSLGQGVREQYF
>TRBV7-2|NA|NA|TRBJ1-2
TGTGCCAGCAGCTTAATGGGAGGCTATGGCTACACCTTC
CASSLMGGYGYTF
>TRBV7-9|NA|few|TRBJ2-2
TGTGCCAGCAGCTTAAGGCGGATTTCGTCCGGGGAGCTGTTTTTT
CASSLRRISSGELFF